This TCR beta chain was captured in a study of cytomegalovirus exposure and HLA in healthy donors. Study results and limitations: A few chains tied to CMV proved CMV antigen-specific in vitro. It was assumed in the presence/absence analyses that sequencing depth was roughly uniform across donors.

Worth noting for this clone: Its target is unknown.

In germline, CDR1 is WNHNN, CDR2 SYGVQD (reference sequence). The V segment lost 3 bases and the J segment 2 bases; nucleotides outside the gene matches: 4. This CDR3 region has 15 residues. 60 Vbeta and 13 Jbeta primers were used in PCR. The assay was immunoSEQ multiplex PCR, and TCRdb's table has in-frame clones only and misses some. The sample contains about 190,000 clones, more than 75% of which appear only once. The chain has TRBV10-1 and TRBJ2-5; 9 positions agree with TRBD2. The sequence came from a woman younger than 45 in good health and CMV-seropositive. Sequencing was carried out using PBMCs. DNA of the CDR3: TGCGCCAGCAGTGAAATAGCGGGGGCTCAAGAGACCCAGTACTTC. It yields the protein CASSEIAGAQETQYF.